Described below is a single T cell receptor (beta chain) sequence and its context. The record originates from a study of blood T cells in healthy people across ages. Then a second PCR, running about 6 to 12 cycles, was carried out with a sample-barcoded 5' primer and a J-beta primer mix. Using its own MiXCR run on the 5' RACE reads, TCRdb lists one record per CDR3 protein. The table lists about 290,000 distinct CDR3 sequences, 25% to 30% of them singletons, with approximately 28% in the top ten. Each donor supplied roughly 9 milliliters of peripheral blood. Isolation of PBMCs gave at least 7 million cells per sample. The CDR3 runs 12 residues. CDR1 is LGHDT and CDR2 is YNNKEL in the germline V gene (reference sequence). Trimming cost V 4 bases and J 8 bases, with 8 bases left between them.

V is TRBV3-1 and J is TRBJ2-2; D unclear. The material sequenced was blood. The receptor's source is a woman between 65 and 79 years old in good health. CDR3 sequence: CASSPYRGELFF. CDR3 nucleotides: TGTGCCAGCAGCCCCTACCGTGGGGAGCTGTTTTTT.